This T cell receptor beta chain was found in a study of blood T cells in healthy people across ages. General observations from the study: Across the age range, TCR beta diversity per million T cells fell in a roughly linear way.

Concerning this clonotype itself: The antigen remains unidentified.

Combining a sample-barcoded 5' primer with a J-beta primer mix, a second PCR ran for about 7 to 11 cycles. TCRdb fed the 5' RACE reads into MiXCR, producing one record per CDR3 protein. This table holds about 800,000 distinct CDR3 sequences, about 25% found once. Germline CDR1 and CDR2: KGHSH and LQKENI. The CDR3 is 16 amino acids. The V gene lost 3 bases and the J gene lost 1 base, with 16 bases spanning the gap. These data were also filed under a second study, of T cells of mothers and their children. That paper adds: Related pairs of mothers and children showed slightly higher, non-significant overlap versus unrelated pairs. No persistent microchimeric T cell clones were detected at about 93 clones per million clonotypes sensitivity.

The receptor comes from a boy younger than 18 in good health. The V gene is TRBV18, the J gene TRBJ2-7; D is perhaps TRBD1 (6 bases). The sample taken for sequencing was blood. The CDR3 region has the DNA TGTGCCAGCTCACCCTTCCCAGGGGTCTCTTCCTACGAGCAGTACTTC. Protein sequence: CASSPFPGVSSYEQYF. Together with reference TRBV18 and TRBJ2-7, the CDR3 gives the full variable domain: NAGVMQNPRHLVRRRGQEARLRCSPMKGHSHVYWYRQLPEEGLKFMVYLQKENIIDESGMPKERFSAEFPKEGPSILRIQQVVRGDSAAYFCASSPFPGVSSYEQYFGPGTRLTVT.